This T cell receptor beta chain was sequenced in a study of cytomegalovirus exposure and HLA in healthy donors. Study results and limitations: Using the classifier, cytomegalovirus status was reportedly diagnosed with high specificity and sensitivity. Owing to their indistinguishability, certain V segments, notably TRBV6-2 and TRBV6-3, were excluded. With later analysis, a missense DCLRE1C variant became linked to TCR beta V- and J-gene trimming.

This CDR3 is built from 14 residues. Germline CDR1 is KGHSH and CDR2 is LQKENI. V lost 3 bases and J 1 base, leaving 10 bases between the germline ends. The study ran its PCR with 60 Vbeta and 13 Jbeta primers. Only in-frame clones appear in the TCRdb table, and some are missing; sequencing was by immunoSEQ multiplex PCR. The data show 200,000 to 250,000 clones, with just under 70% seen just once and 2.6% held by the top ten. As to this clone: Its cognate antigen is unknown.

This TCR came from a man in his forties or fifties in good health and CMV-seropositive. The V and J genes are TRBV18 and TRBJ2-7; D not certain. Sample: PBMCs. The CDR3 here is CASSPLESSYEQYF. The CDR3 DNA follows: TGTGCCAGCTCACCTTTGGAGAGTTCCTACGAGCAGTACTTC. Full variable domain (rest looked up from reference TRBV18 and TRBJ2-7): NAGVMQNPRHLVRRRGQEARLRCSPMKGHSHVYWYRQLPEEGLKFMVYLQKENIIDESGMPKERFSAEFPKEGPSILRIQQVVRGDSAAYFCASSPLESSYEQYFGPGTRLTVT.